Described below is a single TCR beta chain sequence and its context. What it binds is unknown. Extracted RNA was reverse transcribed, and the resulting cDNA served as sequencing template. The repertoire was sequenced with immunoSEQ multiplex PCR; TCRdb's copy has only in-frame clones and lacks some. The sample records 150,000 to 200,000 clones, about 61% being singletons. The treatment: oral pan-JAK inhibitor, 5-10 mg twice daily. The record originates from a study of CD8+ T cells in alopecia areata. Study-level points and caveats: Sequence data from scalp samples additionally include resident alphabeta T cells of normal skin. The treated group had a single nonresponder, limiting CD8+ expansion-response conclusions.

The length of the CDR3 is 14 residues. Germline values: CDR1 MGHRA, CDR2 YSYEKL. V shed 5 bases and J shed 5 bases, with 14 bases lying between them. The chain has TRBV4-1 and TRBJ2-3; the D gene is possibly TRBD2 (6 bases). Sequenced material: CD4+ T cells sorted from blood, taken between weeks 55 and 65, from a patient treated with tofacitinib. This TCR derives from a human donor with alopecia areata. CDR3 sequence: CASSAYAGLDTQYF. CDR3 sequence (DNA): TGCGCCAGCAGCGCGTATGCGGGGTTAGATACGCAGTATTTT.